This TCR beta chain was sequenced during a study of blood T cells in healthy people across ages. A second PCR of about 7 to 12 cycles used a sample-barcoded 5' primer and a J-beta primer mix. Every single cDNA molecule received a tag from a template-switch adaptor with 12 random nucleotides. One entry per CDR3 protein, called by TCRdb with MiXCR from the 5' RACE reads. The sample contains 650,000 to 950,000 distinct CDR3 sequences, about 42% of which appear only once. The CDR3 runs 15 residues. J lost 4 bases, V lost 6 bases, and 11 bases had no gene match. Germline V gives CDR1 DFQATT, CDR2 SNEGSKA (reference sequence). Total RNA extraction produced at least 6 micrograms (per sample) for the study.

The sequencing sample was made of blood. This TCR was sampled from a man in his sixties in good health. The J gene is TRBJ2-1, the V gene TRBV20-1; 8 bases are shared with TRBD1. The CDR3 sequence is CSAADRGSPYNEQFF. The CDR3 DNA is TGCAGTGCCGCCGACAGGGGTTCCCCGTACAATGAGCAGTTCTTC.